Shown below are 5 T cell receptor beta chains from a single sample sequenced in a study of blood T cell repertoires in COVID-19. Here immunoSEQ multiplex PCR was the method, and the copy in TCRdb shows in-frame clones only, minus some. The sample lists roughly 230,000 clones, 65% to 90% occurring once. The sample taken for sequencing was peripheral blood. The receptors here all came from a woman between 50 and 59 years old with acute or convalescent COVID-19.

The rearrangement uses TRBV6-5 and TRBJ2-2; D may be TRBD1 (5 bases). The CDR3 is made up of 13 amino acids. Trimming removed 6 bases from V and 6 bases from J, with 11 bases in between. Germline V CDR1 and CDR2: MNHEY, SVGAGI. Written as DNA, the CDR3 is TGTGCCAGCAGGCAGGGATTATCCGGGGAGCTGTTTTTT. Its protein product is CASRQGLSGELFF.

This clone occurred a few times. J is TRBJ2-1 and V is TRBV19; 9 bases fit TRBD1. The germline gives CDR1 LNHDA, CDR2 SQIVND (reference sequence). The CDR3 is 14 residues long. V lost 8 bases to trimming and J lost 8 bases; unmatched junction nucleotides: 10. The CDR3 loop reads CASQYGTGIDEQFF. The CDR3 region has the DNA TGTGCCAGTCAATACGGGACAGGGATAGATGAGCAGTTCTTC.

The rearrangement links TRBV10-3 to TRBJ2-5; D unclear. This CDR3 spans 13 amino acids. Germline V lookup: CDR1 ENHRY, CDR2 SYGVKD. The ends were cut back, 5 bases at V and 1 base at J, with 8 bases in the middle. The CDR3 protein is CAISTNPQETQYF. For the CDR3, the DNA is TGTGCCATCAGTACAAACCCCCAAGAGACCCAGTACTTC.

This clone was detected many times. This chain links TRBV5-1 with TRBJ2-6; 12 positions agree with TRBD1. Germline CDR1 and CDR2: SGHRS and YFSETQ. The CDR3 is made up of 19 amino acids. With 0 bases clipped from V and 5 bases from J, the junction kept 9 bases outside the gene matches. The CDR3 loop is CASSLGPGTGGWRANVLTF. The CDR3 coding sequence is TGCGCCAGCAGCTTGGGGCCCGGGACAGGGGGCTGGAGGGCCAACGTCCTGACTTTC.

The chain carries TRBV4-2 and TRBJ2-1; 10 nucleotides line up with TRBD2. With V trimmed by 1 base and J by 8 bases, 8 bases remained unmatched. The CDR3 contains 16 residues. Looked up from germline, CDR1 is LGHNA and CDR2 is YNFKEQ. CDR3 coding DNA: TGTGCCAGCAGCCAAGGGTCGAGCGGGGGGGAGGATGAGCAGTTCTTC. It is translated as CASSQGSSGGEDEQFF.